The 31 T cell receptor beta chains below all came from one sample that was sequenced in a study of T cells after posttransplantation cyclophosphamide. Cells defined as naive were viable CD3+CD4+ or CD3+CD8+ and CCR7+CD45RA+CD45RO-CD95-CD27+CD28+. The assay was immunoSEQ multiplex PCR, and TCRdb's table has in-frame clones only and misses some. The data show more than 30,000 clones, approximately 90% seen once. The sequenced sample consisted of naive CD4+ T cells sorted from PBMCs. All receptors come from a woman aged 55-69 years in good health, CMV-negative, and a related stem cell transplant donor.

The rearrangement joins TRBV9 to TRBJ2-1; the D gene is possibly TRBD2 (6 bases). CDR1 and CDR2 from the germline V gene are SGDLS and YYNGEE. Trimming took off 2 bases at V and 9 bases at J, with 15 bases between the two ends. This CDR3 region has 14 residues. DNA of the CDR3: TGTGCCAGCAGCGTCGGGCGGGACCTCAGTGAGCAGTTCTTC. Residues: CASSVGRDLSEQFF.

J is TRBJ1-5 and V is TRBV6-6; possibly TRBD1 for D (5 bases). Trimming pared 6 bases from V and 3 bases from J, leaving 9 bases between. Germline assignment: CDR1 MNHNY and CDR2 SVGAGI (reference sequence). The CDR3 extends over 13 amino acids. CDR3 sequence reads: CASSGGYNQPQHF. DNA of the CDR3: TGTGCCAGCAGCGGGGGTTACAATCAGCCCCAGCATTTT.

The rearrangement links TRBV30 to TRBJ2-2, with 11 nucleotides matching TRBD2. This CDR3 is built from 14 residues. Germline V CDR1 and CDR2: GTSNPN, SVGIG (reference sequence). V shed 3 bases and J 7 bases; nucleotides not matched to a gene: 4. CDR3 amino acids: CAWRASGGHGELFF. As DNA, the CDR3 is TGTGCCTGGAGAGCTAGCGGGGGGCACGGGGAGCTGTTTTTT.

J is TRBJ2-2 and V is TRBV7-2, with D perhaps TRBD2 (6 bases). The CDR3 length is 16 residues. Germline lookup yields CDR1 SGHTA and CDR2 FQGNSA. Deletions cut 1 base from V and 6 bases from J, with 15 bases between. CDR3 sequence: CASSLVAGWGAGELFF. For the CDR3, the DNA is TGTGCCAGCAGCTTAGTTGCCGGATGGGGGGCCGGGGAGCTGTTTTTT.

The J gene is TRBJ2-7, the V gene TRBV15; 7 bases agree with TRBD2. J was trimmed by 0 bases and V by 5 bases; bases with no gene match: 7. Looked up from germline, CDR1 is LNHNV and CDR2 is YYDKDF (reference sequence). The CDR3 loop spans 15 amino acids. CDR3 protein: CATSSRLAFSYEQYF. The DNA of the CDR3 is TGTGCCACCAGCTCCAGACTAGCATTCTCCTACGAGCAGTACTTC.

This chain connects TRBV6-6 to TRBJ2-7; 9 bases are shared with TRBD2. In germline, CDR1 is MNHNY, CDR2 SVGAGI (reference sequence). The CDR3 is made up of 14 amino acids. Trimming cost V 5 bases and J 3 bases; bases outside gene matches: 5. This CDR3 reads CASSNSGGNYEQYF. CDR3 coding DNA: TGTGCCAGCAGTAACAGCGGGGGGAACTACGAGCAGTACTTC.

This chain joins TRBV18 and TRBJ2-1, with a possible D match to TRBD1 (6 bases). There are 17 residues in the CDR3. Per germline, CDR1 KGHSH and CDR2 LQKENI. The V gene lost 0 bases and the J gene lost 5 bases, with 17 bases spanning the gap. In nucleotides, the CDR3 is TGTGCCAGCTCACCACCGGATCGGACAGCCGGACACAATGAGCAGTTCTTC. This encodes CASSPPDRTAGHNEQFF.

The V gene is TRBV21-1, the J gene TRBJ2-2; TRBD2, as called in the table, went unchecked against the DNA. TRBV21-1 counts as a pseudogene. This CDR3 is built from 19 residues. DNA of the CDR3: TGTGCCAGCAGCAGACGAGCGGGGGGCGCAGCGGTGAACCCCGGGGAGCTGTTTTTT. It codes for CASSRRAGGAAVNPGELFF.

The chain has TRBV19 and TRBJ2-1; TRBD2 matches 7 bases. Losses at the gene ends were 9 bases for V and 8 bases for J; bases not matched to a gene: 19. The germline gives CDR1 LNHDA, CDR2 SQIVND (reference sequence). The length of the CDR3 is 16 residues. The CDR3 spells CASQAQVRGRADEQFF. As DNA, the CDR3 is TGTGCCAGCCAAGCCCAGGTGCGAGGGAGGGCCGATGAGCAGTTCTTC.

V gene TRBV2 combines with J gene TRBJ2-2; 11 nucleotides agree with TRBD1. V lost 6 bases, J lost 4 bases, and 7 bases stayed unmatched. The CDR3 loop spans 16 amino acids. Per the germline V gene, CDR1 is SNHLY and CDR2 is FYNNEI. In DNA form, the CDR3 reads TGTGCCAGCAGGGGACAGGGGGTATGGAGCACCGGGGAGCTGTTTTTT. Residues: CASRGQGVWSTGELFF.

The V gene is TRBV28, the J gene TRBJ1-4; D uncertain. This CDR3 has 14 residues. The ends were cut back, 5 bases at V and 2 bases at J, with 9 bases in the middle. CDR1 is MDHEN, CDR2 SYDVKM, per germline. The CDR3 DNA follows: TGTGCCAGCAGTCGACTTACTACTAATGAAAAACTGTTTTTT. This codes for CASSRLTTNEKLFF.

The chain links TRBV10-3 to TRBJ2-2; 9 nucleotides line up with TRBD1. Germline CDR1 reads ENHRY; CDR2 reads SYGVKD. V trimming: 9 bases; J trimming: 3 bases; junction bases outside the gene matches: 2. This CDR3 has 13 amino acids. The CDR3 sequence: CAIQGADTGELFF. As DNA, the CDR3 is TGTGCCATACAGGGGGCGGACACCGGGGAGCTGTTTTTT.

The chain has TRBV11-2 and TRBJ1-6, with 8 positions matching TRBD1. Germline V gene sequence: CDR1 SGHAT, CDR2 FQNNGV. CDR3 length: 16 residues. With V trimmed by 6 bases and J by 7 bases, 11 bases remained unmatched. The CDR3 sequence is CASRFITGGPNSPLHF. DNA for the CDR3: TGTGCCAGCAGATTTATTACAGGGGGTCCCAATTCACCCCTCCACTTT.

The V and J genes are TRBV2 and TRBJ1-2; 9 bases map to TRBD1. The ends lost 5 bases at V and 6 bases at J; junction bases unmatched: 4. The germline gives CDR1 SNHLY, CDR2 FYNNEI. The CDR3 sequence is 13 residues long. This CDR3 is CASSQDRGNGYTF. The CDR3 DNA sequence: TGTGCCAGCAGTCAAGACAGGGGGAATGGCTACACCTTC.

As concerns this clone: An end of the junction does not agree with germline; a read error may underlie this. V gene TRBV28 combines with J gene TRBJ2-7, with D maybe TRBD1 (6 bases). The CDR3 length is 12 residues. In germline, CDR1 is MDHEN, CDR2 SYDVKM. The CDR3 loop reads CASSSPGASSPF. In nucleotides, the CDR3 is TGTGCCAGCAGTTCCCCAGGGGCGAGCAGCCCCTTC.

The CDR3 reads CASSPGQDRELFF. In DNA, the CDR3 is TGTGCCAGCTCACCCGGACAGGACCGGGAGCTGTTTTTT. The genes are TRBV18 and TRBJ2-2; TRBD1 aligns across 7 bases. Germline-derived CDR1 and CDR2 are KGHSH and LQKENI. The J segment lost 9 bases and the V segment lost 3 bases, leaving 4 bases of the junction unmatched. This CDR3 has 13 residues.

The rearrangement uses TRBV4-3 and TRBJ2-3, with a tentative D call TRBD2 (7 bases). V shed 5 bases and J shed 4 bases, with 16 bases lying between them. The V gene's germline CDR1 is LGHNA and CDR2 YSLEER. There are 15 residues in the CDR3. CDR3 in DNA: TGCGCCAGCAGCTTTCATGAGGGGGGGTCAGATACGCAGTATTTT. It yields the protein CASSFHEGGSDTQYF.

This clone was recorded a few times. The rearrangement links TRBV6-6 to TRBJ2-1; 8 bases are a match to TRBD2. The CDR3 is 14 residues long. The V segment lost 5 bases and the J segment 8 bases; nucleotides outside the gene matches: 8. Per the germline V gene, CDR1 is MNHNY and CDR2 is SVGAGI (reference sequence). The CDR3 nucleotides are TGTGCCAGCAGTCCGAGCGGGAGTCGGGATGAGCAGTTCTTC. It specifies CASSPSGSRDEQFF.

The V and J genes are TRBV27 and TRBJ1-2; TRBD1 agrees at 9 bases. Germline V gene sequence: CDR1 MNHEY, CDR2 SMNVEV (reference sequence). The CDR3 runs 14 residues. V lost 5 bases, J lost 8 bases, and 9 bases stayed unmatched. CDR3 loop: CASSAPGQGFGYTF. The CDR3 nucleotides are TGTGCCAGCAGTGCTCCGGGACAGGGATTCGGCTACACCTTC.

This clone was picked up one time. Mismatch with germline at one junction end may stem from a read error. The chain links TRBV7-7 to TRBJ2-2; TRBD1 matches at 10 bases. This CDR3 has 16 amino acids. The germline CDR1 and CDR2 sequences are SSHAT and FNYEAQ (reference sequence). The CDR3 region has the DNA TGTGCTAGCAGCCCCGGGACAGGGGCTAACACCGGGGAGCTGTTTTTT. Translating it yields CASSPGTGANTGELFF.

This sequence joins TRBV15 and TRBJ1-5; D call uncertain. This CDR3 contains 15 residues. Trimming removed 2 bases from V and 1 base from J, with 9 bases in between. The V gene's germline CDR1 is LNHNV and CDR2 YYDKDF (reference sequence). In DNA form, the CDR3 reads TGTGCCACCAGCAGAAACATCCTGAGCAATCAGCCCCAGCATTTT. This encodes CATSRNILSNQPQHF.

This chain joins TRBV28 and TRBJ2-7, with D maybe TRBD1 (6 bases). CDR1 and CDR2 from the germline V gene are MDHEN and SYDVKM. The CDR3 spans 15 residues. V lost 3 bases and J lost 6, with 18 bases in between. The CDR3 coding sequence is TGTGCCAGCAGTTTTTACAGGGTTGTAGCCTTCGAGCAGTACTTC. This gives the protein CASSFYRVVAFEQYF. Full variable domain (remainder filled in from reference TRBV28 and TRBJ2-7): DVKVTQSSRYLVKRTGEKVFLECVQDMDHENMFWYRQDPGLGLRLIYFSYDVKMKEKGDIPEGYSVSREKKERFSLILESASTNQTSMYLCASSFYRVVAFEQYFGPGTRLTVT.

The chain combines TRBV28 with TRBJ1-4, with D perhaps TRBD1 (6 bases). This CDR3 is 14 amino acids long. The germline V gene has CDR1 MDHEN and CDR2 SYDVKM. V was shortened by 5 bases and J by 7 bases, with 14 bases between the two germline ends. CDR3 in amino acids: CASSQQGWSEKLFF. As DNA, the CDR3 is TGTGCCAGCAGTCAACAGGGTTGGAGTGAAAAACTGTTTTTT.

V and J are TRBV18 and TRBJ2-6; possibly TRBD2 for D (5 bases). V lost 1 base, J lost 0 bases, and 16 bases lay in between. The CDR3 runs 19 residues. CDR1 KGHSH and CDR2 LQKENI come from the germline V gene. CDR3 nucleotides: TGTGCCAGCTCACCACGATTTTCGGGGTCCCTCTCTGGGGCCAACGTCCTGACTTTC. Encoded protein: CASSPRFSGSLSGANVLTF.

The chain is built from TRBV5-1 and TRBJ2-7; 11 nucleotides match TRBD1. Germline V CDR1 and CDR2: SGHRS, YFSETQ. There are 14 residues in the CDR3. J lost 5 bases, V lost 4 bases, and 5 bases had no gene match. The CDR3 loop is CASSPGTGGHEQYF. CDR3 DNA: TGCGCCAGCAGCCCTGGGACAGGGGGTCACGAGCAGTACTTC.

The rearrangement links TRBV5-4 to TRBJ2-1; 10 nucleotides line up with TRBD1. The CDR3 covers 14 residues. With V trimmed by 3 bases and J by 6 bases, 3 bases remained unmatched. In germline, CDR1 is SGHNT, CDR2 YYREEE (reference sequence). Here the CDR3 reads CASSSRDRGNEQFF. The CDR3 region has the DNA TGTGCCAGCAGCTCCCGGGACAGGGGCAATGAGCAGTTCTTC.

The J gene is TRBJ1-3, the V gene TRBV5-1, with D possibly TRBD1 on 5 matching bases. Germline CDR1 SGHRS, CDR2 YFSETQ. The CDR3 covers 13 residues. The ends were cut back, 4 bases at V and 4 bases at J, with 9 bases in the middle. CDR3 loop: CASSQGGGNTIYF. The CDR3 region has the DNA TGCGCCAGCAGCCAGGGCGGAGGAAACACCATATATTTT.

This rearrangement joins TRBV19 to TRBJ2-5, with TRBD2 identical over 8 bases. Germline V gene data show CDR1 as LNHDA and CDR2 as SQIVND (reference sequence). The V segment lost 10 bases and the J segment 5 bases; nucleotides outside the gene matches: 12. The CDR3 contains 14 residues. CDR3 protein: CATRELAGRETQYF. DNA for the CDR3: TGTGCCACCCGAGAGCTAGCGGGCAGGGAGACCCAGTACTTC.

The V gene is TRBV11-1, the J gene TRBJ1-2, with D maybe TRBD1 (6 bases). Trimming took off 5 bases at V and 6 bases at J, with 13 bases between the two ends. Germline values: CDR1 SGHAT, CDR2 FQDESV (reference sequence). The CDR3 sequence is 13 residues long. The chain's CDR3 is CASSPSPGDGYTF. The CDR3 coding sequence is TGTGCCAGCAGCCCCAGCCCAGGGGATGGCTACACCTTC.

The rearrangement joins TRBV30 to TRBJ2-3; D perhaps matches TRBD2 (5 bases). The CDR3 sequence is 13 residues long. Trimming stripped 2 bases from V and 6 bases from J, with 12 bases between. Germline lookup yields CDR1 GTSNPN and CDR2 SVGIG (reference sequence). The CDR3 DNA sequence: TGTGCCTGGAGTCGAGGACTGCAGGATACGCAGTATTTT. It yields the protein CAWSRGLQDTQYF.

The chain couples TRBV29-1 to TRBJ1-1, with D possibly being TRBD1 (5 bases). This CDR3 spans 14 amino acids. V gave up 1 base and J gave up 4 bases, with 13 bases separating them. The germline V gene encodes CDR1 SQVTM and CDR2 ANQGSEA. The CDR3 is CSVEGGPGGTEAFF. The CDR3, as DNA: TGCAGCGTTGAAGGGGGCCCGGGAGGCACTGAAGCTTTCTTT.